These T cell receptor beta chains were read from a single sample in a study of shared clonotypes between healthy human individuals. Assay: immunoSEQ multiplex PCR; the TCRdb copy retains only in-frame clones and omits some. Seen here are some 2,000,000 clones, about 95% observed once, and the top ten hold 0.85% to 1.2%. Material: naive CD8+ T cells sorted from blood. These receptors originate from a man younger than 30 in good health. Each CDR3 is given with its conserved first and last residue. The order of the fields is clone size, CDR3 length, J gene, D gene, V gene, CDR3 DNA, CDR3 protein. D genes are given only for firm matches. For some rows the clone size is stated as once, few or many, or as a class when expanded; others skip it.

>NA|15|TRBJ2-7|NA|TRBV7-3
TGTGCCAGCAGCTTAAACCTGATGGCCAGGTCCGAGCAGTACTTC
CASSLNLMARSEQYF
>NA|12|TRBJ2-3|NA|TRBV7-9
TGTGCCAGCAGCATCCTTACAGATACGCAGTATTTT
CASSILTDTQYF
>NA|13|TRBJ1-6|NA|TRBV19
TGTGCCAGTAGTATCAGTGGGGATTCACCCCTCCACTTT
CASSISGDSPLHF
>NA|12|TRBJ1-2|NA|TRBV29-1
TGCAGCGTTGAAGGGGAGACAGGTGGCTACACCTTC
CSVEGETGGYTF
>NA|13|TRBJ2-7|NA|TRBV30
TGTGCCTGGAGTGAAGGGCTGCTCTACGAGCAGTACTTC
CAWSEGLLYEQYF
>NA|14|TRBJ2-7|TRBD1|TRBV27
TGTGCCAGCAGTTCAGGACAGGGTTCCTACGAGCAGTACTTC
CASSSGQGSYEQYF
>NA|17|TRBJ2-7|TRBD2|TRBV4-3
TGCGCCAGCAGCCAAGATCAACTAGCGGGTACTACCTACGAGCAGTACTTC
CASSQDQLAGTTYEQYF
>NA|16|TRBJ2-1|NA|TRBV6-5
TGTGCCAGCAGTTACTCGAAGGCTAGCTCCTACAATGAGCAGTTCTTC
CASSYSKASSYNEQFF
>NA|14|TRBJ2-7|NA|TRBV13
TGTGCCAGCAGCTTGGAGACTAGACATGACGAGCAGTACTTC
CASSLETRHDEQYF
>NA|15|TRBJ2-7|TRBD1|TRBV7-9
TGTGCCAGCAGCTGGGCGGACAGGGGATCCTACGAGCAGTACTTC
CASSWADRGSYEQYF
>NA|14|TRBJ1-2|NA|TRBV28
TGTGCCAGCGGTTATACTTCCTCCGGCAATGGCTACACCTTC
CASGYTSSGNGYTF
>NA|14|TRBJ1-4|NA|TRBV13
TGTGCCAGCAGCTCGGGACGGCTTAATGAAAAACTGTTTTTT
CASSSGRLNEKLFF
>once|14|TRBJ1-2|TRBD1|TRBV28
TGTGCCAGCAGTCGGACAGGGTCGGCCTATGGCTACACCTTC
CASSRTGSAYGYTF
>many|15|TRBJ2-7|NA|TRBV7-8
TGTGCCAGCAGCTTAGTGCAGGGCCCCTCCTACGAGCAGTACTTC
CASSLVQGPSYEQYF
>NA|15|TRBJ2-2|TRBD2|TRBV7-2
TGTGCCAGCAGCCCGGCGGCGGGAGGTTCCGGGGAGCTGTTTTTT
CASSPAAGGSGELFF
>NA|14|TRBJ2-1|TRBD2|TRBV4-3
TGCGCCAGCAAAGCGGGAGAGGGATACAATGAGCAGTTCTTC
CASKAGEGYNEQFF
>NA|15|TRBJ2-7|TRBD1|TRBV4-1
TGCGCCAGCAGCCAGAGGGGACAGGGAGGCTACGAGCAGTACTTC
CASSQRGQGGYEQYF
>NA|14|TRBJ2-7|NA|TRBV7-9
TGTGCCAGCAGGCGTGAGACAAATCCCTACGAGCAGTACTTC
CASRRETNPYEQYF
>NA|14|TRBJ2-7|NA|TRBV18
TGTGCCAGCTCACCCAGCGGATTAGGGGACGAGCAGTACTTC
CASSPSGLGDEQYF
>NA|15|TRBJ2-5|NA|TRBV27
TGTGCCAGCAGTTTGGGGGCTGCCTCTGTGGAGACCCAGTACTTC
CASSLGAASVETQYF
>NA|17|TRBJ2-3|TRBD2|TRBV28
TGTGCCAGCTGGGACGGACTAGCGGGCGGAGGCCCAGATACGCAGTATTTT
CASWDGLAGGGPDTQYF
>NA|18|TRBJ1-2|TRBD1|TRBV11-2
TGTGCCAGCAGCTTAGTCCCCGGGGGGACAGGGGAGGACTATGGCTACACCTTC
CASSLVPGGTGEDYGYTF
>NA|13|TRBJ2-7|NA|TRBV7-3
TGTGCCAGCAGCTTAACTCCCGGGTACGAGCAGTACTTC
CASSLTPGYEQYF
>NA|15|TRBJ2-7|NA|TRBV7-9
TGTGCCAGCAGCTTTCAGGCGGCAAACGACTACGAGCAGTACTTC
CASSFQAANDYEQYF
>NA|16|TRBJ1-2|NA|TRBV5-1
TGCGCCAGCAGCTTAGCCAGCGAAGGGACTAACTATGGCTACACCTTC
CASSLASEGTNYGYTF
>NA|14|TRBJ2-1|TRBD1|TRBV10-3
TGTGCCATCAGGGGACAGGGGGCGAGGAATGAGCAGTTCTTC
CAIRGQGARNEQFF
>NA|15|TRBJ1-1|TRBD1|TRBV13
TGTGCCAGCAGCGTAACCGGGACAGGGGAGACTGAAGCTTTCTTT
CASSVTGTGETEAFF
>NA|12|TRBJ2-7|NA|TRBV5-1
TGCGCCAGCAGCTTTCCTCAGGGCGAGCAGTACTTC
CASSFPQGEQYF
>NA|14|TRBJ2-3|TRBD2|TRBV10-3
TGTGCCATCAGCGCGGGGGGGAGCACAGATACGCAGTATTTT
CAISAGGSTDTQYF
>NA|12|TRBJ1-4|TRBD1|TRBV6-5
TGTGCCAGCCCAGGGGGAGGTGAAAAACTGTTTTTT
CASPGGGEKLFF
>NA|15|TRBJ2-1|NA|TRBV11-2
TGTGCCAGCAGCTTAGACCTCGGGACGCACAATGAGCAGTTCTTC
CASSLDLGTHNEQFF
>once|18|TRBJ2-5|TRBD1|TRBV6-1
TGTGCCAGCAGTGAGAGCCTAGTTAGGACAGGGAGTTACGAGACCCAGTACTTC
CASSESLVRTGSYETQYF
>NA|16|TRBJ1-2|NA|TRBV13
TGTGCCAGCAGCTCCGGGATCCAGGCGGGTCTGAGTGGCTACACCTTC
CASSSGIQAGLSGYTF
>NA|14|TRBJ2-3|NA|TRBV2
TGTGCCAGCAGTGAAGAGGGGAGCACAGATACGCAGTATTTT
CASSEEGSTDTQYF
>NA|18|TRBJ2-3|NA|TRBV4-1
TGCGCCAGCAGCCAAGCTCCTCAGCGGTTGTACTCCACAGATACGCAGTATTTT
CASSQAPQRLYSTDTQYF